The following is a T cell receptor beta chain sequence with its context. Germline loops: CDR1 LGHNT, CDR2 FRNRAP. CDR3 size: 17 residues. Trimming took 5 bases from V and 8 from J, leaving 25 bases between them. This sample was taken from a study of blood T cell repertoires in COVID-19. Study at large: Acute and convalescent COVID-19 samples came from the United States, Italy and Spain. T cells, B-cell-depleted T cells, or PBMCs supplied cDNA or gDNA.

Methods used by the authors: Estimated nucleated cell counts came from reference gene primer amplification. Data came from immunoSEQ multiplex PCR; TCRdb stores just in-frame clones and leaves some out. V, J and clone size derive from that table, while D and trimming were established from the DNA sequence. Among approximately 20,000 clones listed, 88% were seen once. Sequenced material: peripheral blood. The chain employs TRBV12-5 and TRBJ2-1; D remains unclear. The clonotype was recovered from a human donor in a cohort sampled during active COVID-19. The CDR3 DNA reads TGTGCTAGTGGTCGAATCTTGTACGGGTCCGGCATGGATGAGCAGTTCTTC. Translating it yields CASGRILYGSGMDEQFF.